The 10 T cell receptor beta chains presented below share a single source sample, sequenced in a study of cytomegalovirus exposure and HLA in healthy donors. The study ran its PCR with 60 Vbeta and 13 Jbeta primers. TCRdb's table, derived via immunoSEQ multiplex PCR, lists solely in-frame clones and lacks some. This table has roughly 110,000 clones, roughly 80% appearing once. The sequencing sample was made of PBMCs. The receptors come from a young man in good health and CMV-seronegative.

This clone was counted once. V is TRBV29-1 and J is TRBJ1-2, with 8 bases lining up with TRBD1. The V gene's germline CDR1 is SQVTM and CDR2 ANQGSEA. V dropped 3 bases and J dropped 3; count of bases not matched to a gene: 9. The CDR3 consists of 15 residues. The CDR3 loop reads CSVEVRTGLDYGYTF. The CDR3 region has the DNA TGCAGCGTTGAGGTTCGGACAGGGTTGGACTATGGCTACACCTTC.

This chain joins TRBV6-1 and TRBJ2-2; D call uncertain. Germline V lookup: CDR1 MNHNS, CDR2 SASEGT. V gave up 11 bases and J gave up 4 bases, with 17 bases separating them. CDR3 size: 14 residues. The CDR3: CAGPSTFFTGELFF. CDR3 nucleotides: TGTGCCGGGCCTTCTACATTCTTCACCGGGGAGCTGTTTTTT.

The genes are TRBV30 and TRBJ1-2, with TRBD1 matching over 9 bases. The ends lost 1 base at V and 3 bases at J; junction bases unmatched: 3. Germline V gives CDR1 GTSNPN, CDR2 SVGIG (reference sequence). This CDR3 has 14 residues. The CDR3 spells CAWSGGQGYYGYTF. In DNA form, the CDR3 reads TGTGCCTGGAGTGGGGGACAGGGATACTATGGCTACACCTTC.

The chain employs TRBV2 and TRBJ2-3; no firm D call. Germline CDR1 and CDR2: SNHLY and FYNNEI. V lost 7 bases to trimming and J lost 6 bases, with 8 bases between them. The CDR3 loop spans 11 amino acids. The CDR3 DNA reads TGTGCCAGCAACCTCCAGGATACGCAGTATTTT. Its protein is CASNLQDTQYF.

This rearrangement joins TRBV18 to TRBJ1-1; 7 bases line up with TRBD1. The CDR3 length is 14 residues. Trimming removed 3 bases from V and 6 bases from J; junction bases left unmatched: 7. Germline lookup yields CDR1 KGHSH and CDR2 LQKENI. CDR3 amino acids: CASSPGRGLAEAFF. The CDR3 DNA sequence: TGTGCCAGCTCACCGGGTAGGGGGCTCGCTGAAGCTTTCTTT.

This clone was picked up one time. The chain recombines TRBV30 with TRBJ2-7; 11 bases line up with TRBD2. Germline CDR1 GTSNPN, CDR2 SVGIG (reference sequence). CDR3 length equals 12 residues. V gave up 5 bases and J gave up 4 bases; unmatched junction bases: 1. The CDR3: CAWSSGRYEQYF. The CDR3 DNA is TGTGCCTGGTCTAGCGGGAGGTACGAGCAGTACTTC.

In DNA form, the CDR3 reads TGTGCCAGCAGTACCCTAGGGGGCTCCTACAATGAGCAGTTCTTC. Residues: CASSTLGGSYNEQFF. The rearrangement joins TRBV6-5 to TRBJ2-1, with D maybe TRBD1 (6 bases). With 5 bases removed from V and 0 bases from J, the gap between germline ends came to 11 bases. Germline assignment: CDR1 MNHEY and CDR2 SVGAGI. This CDR3 is 15 amino acids long.

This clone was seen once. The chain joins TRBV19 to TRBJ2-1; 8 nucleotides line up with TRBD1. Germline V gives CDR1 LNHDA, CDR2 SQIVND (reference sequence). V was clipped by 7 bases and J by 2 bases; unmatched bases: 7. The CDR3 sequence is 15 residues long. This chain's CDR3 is CASTQGTGPYNEQFF. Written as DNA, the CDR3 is TGTGCCAGTACCCAGGGGACAGGCCCCTACAATGAGCAGTTCTTC.

The CDR3 reads CASQGLPETQYF. The CDR3 DNA reads as TGTGCCAGCCAGGGTCTACCAGAGACCCAGTACTTC. The chain joins TRBV2 to TRBJ2-5, with D maybe TRBD1 (5 bases). V gave up 8 bases and J gave up 4 bases, with 11 bases separating them. The CDR3 runs 12 residues. Germline-derived CDR1 and CDR2 are SNHLY and FYNNEI.

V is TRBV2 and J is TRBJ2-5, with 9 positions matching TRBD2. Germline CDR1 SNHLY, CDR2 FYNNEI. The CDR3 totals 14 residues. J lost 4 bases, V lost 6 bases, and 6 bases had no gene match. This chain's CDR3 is CASRDGLAIETQYF. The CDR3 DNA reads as TGTGCCAGCAGAGATGGACTAGCGATAGAGACCCAGTACTTC.